The 25 T cell receptor beta chains given below trace back to one sample, sequenced in a study of PD-L1 blockade in urothelial cancer. The protocol was immunoSEQ multiplex PCR, while the TCRdb copy is restricted to in-frame clones and leaves out a portion. The sample lists approximately 110,000 clones, 70% to 85% occurring once. The source material was PBMCs, sampled around atezolizumab (anti-PD-L1) treatment. The receptors stem from a man aged 45-65 years with urothelial cancer.

The chain links TRBV7-2 to TRBJ1-5, with 8 bases lining up with TRBD1. Germline-derived CDR1 and CDR2 are SGHTA and FQGNSA. Trimming at V came to 4 bases and at J to 9 bases, leaving 8 bases not matched to a gene. The CDR3 is made up of 14 amino acids. CDR3 DNA sequence: TGTGCCAGCAGCTATGGACAGGGACAATCGCCCCAGCATTTT. It specifies CASSYGQGQSPQHF. Variable domain in full (rest from reference TRBV7-2 and TRBJ1-5): GAGVSQSPSNKVTEKGKDVELRCDPISGHTALYWYRQSLGQGLEFLIYFQGNSAPDKSGLPSDRFSAERTGGSVSTLTIQRTQQEDSAVYLCASSYGQGQSPQHFGDGTRLSIL.

The count of this clone is one. The gene calls are TRBV28 and TRBJ2-7; D is unclear. The CDR3 is 13 residues long. Germline CDR1 reads MDHEN; CDR2 reads SYDVKM. The V and J ends lost 5 bases and 6 bases respectively, with 14 bases between them. This CDR3 reads CASSLPPRSEQYF. The CDR3 nucleotides read TGTGCCAGCAGTCTCCCCCCGAGGTCCGAGCAGTACTTC. Complete variable domain (other parts from reference TRBV28 and TRBJ2-7): DVKVTQSSRYLVKRTGEKVFLECVQDMDHENMFWYRQDPGLGLRLIYFSYDVKMKEKGDIPEGYSVSREKKERFSLILESASTNQTSMYLCASSLPPRSEQYFGPGTRLTVT.

This chain joins TRBV7-9 and TRBJ1-5, with D possibly being TRBD1 (6 bases). The germline V and J ends were trimmed by 5 bases and 4 bases, with 21 bases remaining between them. This CDR3 comprises 17 residues. Germline loops: CDR1 SEHNR, CDR2 FQNEAQ (reference sequence). This chain's CDR3 is CASSIGGGGIKNQPQHF. Written as DNA, the CDR3 is TGTGCCAGCAGCATAGGGGGGGGAGGGATAAAGAATCAGCCCCAGCATTTT.

This clone occurred a few times. J is TRBJ2-1 and V is TRBV4-1; TRBD2 matches 9 bases. The CDR3 spans 17 residues. Germline CDR1 MGHRA, CDR2 YSYEKL. The junction had 9 bases not matched to a gene; V was cut back by 5 bases and J by 1 base. This chain's CDR3 is CASSAGAGGGSYNEQFF. CDR3 coding DNA: TGCGCCAGCAGCGCGGGGGCGGGAGGGGGTTCCTACAATGAGCAGTTCTTC.

The V and J genes are TRBV4-1 and TRBJ2-1, with D perhaps matching TRBD2 (6 bases). The CDR3 covers 15 residues. CDR1 is MGHRA and CDR2 is YSYEKL in the germline V gene. V dropped 3 bases and J dropped 5 bases, with 14 bases sitting between them. CDR3 protein: CASSHLGVADNEQFF. The CDR3 DNA reads as TGCGCCAGCAGCCACCTTGGCGTAGCGGACAATGAGCAGTTCTTC.

This chain links TRBV30 with TRBJ2-2; D call uncertain. V dropped 4 bases and J dropped 8 bases, with 14 bases sitting between them. Germline CDR1 is GTSNPN and CDR2 is SVGIG (reference sequence). This CDR3 has 13 residues. CDR3 protein: CAWTYKNRGELFF. CDR3 in DNA: TGTGCCTGGACTTATAAAAATCGGGGGGAGCTGTTTTTT.

This clone has just one count. The genes are TRBV7-9 and TRBJ2-2; 7 nucleotides line up with TRBD2. The CDR3 consists of 16 residues. CDR1 is SEHNR and CDR2 is FQNEAQ in the germline V gene (reference sequence). V shed 5 bases and J 0 bases; nucleotides not matched to a gene: 6. For the CDR3, the DNA is TGTGCCAGCAGCGCTCCTAGCGGAGCGAACACCGGGGAGCTGTTTTTT. Its translation: CASSAPSGANTGELFF.

The chain carries TRBV7-2 and TRBJ2-5, with TRBD2 matching 9 bases. CDR3 length: 15 residues. J lost 5 bases, V lost 3 bases, and 7 bases had no gene match. CDR1 and CDR2 (germline): SGHTA, FQGNSA. CDR3 loop: CASSFSAGGRETQYF. CDR3 nucleotide sequence: TGTGCCAGCAGCTTCTCTGCGGGAGGGCGGGAGACCCAGTACTTC. The variable domain in full, completed from reference TRBV7-2 and TRBJ2-5, reads GAGVSQSPSNKVTEKGKDVELRCDPISGHTALYWYRQSLGQGLEFLIYFQGNSAPDKSGLPSDRFSAERTGGSVSTLTIQRTQQEDSAVYLCASSFSAGGRETQYFGPGTRLLVL.

The chain combines TRBV30 with TRBJ2-5, with D tentatively TRBD2 (5 bases). Trimming removed 4 bases at V and 3 bases at J, with 12 bases between. This CDR3 is built from 13 residues. Germline CDR1 and CDR2: GTSNPN and SVGIG (reference sequence). Here the CDR3 DNA reads TGTGCCTGGAAAGGAGTCGGGAAAGAGACCCAGTACTTC. This codes for CAWKGVGKETQYF.

The chain carries TRBV7-3 and TRBJ2-2; 10 bases match TRBD1. The germline V gene has CDR1 SGHTA and CDR2 FQGTGA. J was trimmed by 4 bases and V by 1 base; bases with no gene match: 9. The CDR3 totals 18 residues. For the CDR3, the DNA is TGTGCCAGCAGCTTAAAGGGTGACAGGGGGCAGGGCACCGGGGAGCTGTTTTTT. Translating gives CASSLKGDRGQGTGELFF.

The chain carries TRBV6-1 and TRBJ2-2; 10 bases map to TRBD1. Germline CDR1 and CDR2: MNHNS and SASEGT. This CDR3 is built from 16 residues. The J segment lost 6 bases and the V segment lost 6 bases, leaving 10 bases of the junction unmatched. CDR3 bases: TGTGCCAGCAGGGAACCGGGACAGGGGATTTCCGGGGAGCTGTTTTTT. Translation gives CASREPGQGISGELFF.

This chain joins TRBV28 and TRBJ2-5, with unresolved D. Trimming shortened V by 3 bases and J by 5 bases, and 7 bases separated the two germline ends. Germline lookup yields CDR1 MDHEN and CDR2 SYDVKM. This CDR3 comprises 12 residues. The CDR3 sequence: CASSFLRETQYF. The CDR3 DNA reads as TGTGCCAGCAGTTTCCTGAGGGAGACCCAGTACTTC.

This clone is a singleton in its sample. This rearrangement joins TRBV6-5 to TRBJ2-7; the match to TRBD1 covers 9 bases. The CDR3 loop spans 13 amino acids. Germline CDR1 and CDR2: MNHEY and SVGAGI. Germline trimming cut 6 bases from V and 2 bases from J; bases unmatched to any gene: 2. As DNA, the CDR3 is TGTGCCAGCAGAGGGACAGGGACCTACGAGCAGTACTTC. This encodes CASRGTGTYEQYF.

The gene calls are TRBV5-6 and TRBJ2-7; 7 bases are shared with TRBD1. Losses at the gene ends were 2 bases for V and 3 bases for J; bases not matched to a gene: 5. The CDR3 runs to 14 residues. The V gene's germline CDR1 is SGHDT and CDR2 YYEEEE. CDR3 coding DNA: TGTGCCAGCAGCTTACGGGACAGTTTCTACGAGCAGTACTTC. Protein sequence: CASSLRDSFYEQYF.

The genes are TRBV28 and TRBJ1-2; D is uncertain. CDR3 length equals 12 residues. Germline V gene data show CDR1 as MDHEN and CDR2 as SYDVKM. V was cut by 5 bases and J by 8 bases, with 12 bases left in between. The CDR3 protein is CASSVQRAGYTF. The CDR3 coding sequence is TGTGCCAGCAGTGTCCAAAGAGCGGGCTACACCTTC.

The count of this clone is one. The genes are TRBV28 and TRBJ1-5; tentatively, D is TRBD1 (5 bases). The V end was cut by 5 bases, the J end by 10 bases, with 15 bases between. This CDR3 has 13 amino acids. CDR1 and CDR2 (germline): MDHEN, SYDVKM. The CDR3 here is CASSRGTLIPQHF. For the CDR3, the DNA is TGTGCCAGCAGTCGGGGGACCTTAATACCCCAGCATTTT.

CDR3 protein: CASSPPGVRGNEQFF. CDR3 coding DNA: TGTGCCAGCAGCCCTCCCGGCGTTCGCGGCAATGAGCAGTTCTTC. This chain links TRBV7-9 with TRBJ2-1; no definite D call. There are 15 residues in the CDR3. Per the germline V gene, CDR1 is SEHNR and CDR2 is FQNEAQ (reference sequence). V lost 5 bases and J lost 6, with 17 bases in between.

This clone was counted once. V is TRBV11-2 and J is TRBJ1-4; D uncertain. Trimming removed 3 bases at V and 8 bases at J, with 13 bases between. The CDR3 has 14 amino acids. CDR1 and CDR2 (germline): SGHAT, FQNNGV. The DNA for the CDR3 is TGTGCCAGCAGCTTCCGATCCGGAGGAGAAAAACTGTTTTTT. Translation gives CASSFRSGGEKLFF.

The CDR3 nucleotides read TGTGCCAGCAGTCTCCCGACAGGGAGTCACTACGAGCAGTACTTC. Translation: CASSLPTGSHYEQYF. The chain uses TRBV28 and TRBJ2-7, with 7 bases that match TRBD1. With 5 bases clipped from V and 3 bases from J, the junction kept 10 bases outside the gene matches. This CDR3 has 15 residues. The germline V gene encodes CDR1 MDHEN and CDR2 SYDVKM.

The chain has TRBV6-6 and TRBJ2-7; D remains unclear. This CDR3 comprises 13 residues. Per the germline V gene, CDR1 is MNHNY and CDR2 is SVGAGI (reference sequence). Trimming stripped 8 bases from V and 4 bases from J, with 15 bases between. CDR3 amino acids: CASRGVGLYEQYF. CDR3 nucleotides: TGTGCCAGCCGTGGTGTGGGCTTATACGAGCAGTACTTC.

A single count supports this clone. The chain joins TRBV28 to TRBJ1-5; TRBD1 aligns across 7 bases. This CDR3 has 15 amino acids. V was clipped by 4 bases and J by 6 bases; unmatched bases: 9. CDR1 and CDR2 (germline): MDHEN, SYDVKM. The CDR3: CASSSGQARGQPQHF. The CDR3 coding sequence is TGTGCCAGCAGTTCCGGACAGGCAAGGGGTCAGCCCCAGCATTTT.

This clone was observed a single time. The V and J genes are TRBV6-6 and TRBJ1-1; no clear D gene. The V end was cut by 7 bases, the J end by 3 bases, with 12 bases between. There are 13 residues in the CDR3. Germline V gene data show CDR1 as MNHNY and CDR2 as SVGAGI (reference sequence). CDR3: CASTFSGDTEAFF. Here the CDR3 DNA reads TGTGCCAGCACTTTCAGCGGGGACACTGAAGCTTTCTTT.

This clone was picked up one time. The chain carries TRBV7-9 and TRBJ2-5; 9 positions match TRBD2. The CDR3 spans 14 residues. The germline CDR1 and CDR2 sequences are SEHNR and FQNEAQ (reference sequence). The V and J ends lost 2 bases and 5 bases, in that order; junction bases with no gene match: 3. CDR3 DNA sequence: TGTGCCAGCAGCTTAAGACTAGCGGAGGAGACCCAGTACTTC. As protein: CASSLRLAEETQYF.

V and J are TRBV6-1 and TRBJ1-5, with 7 bases fitting TRBD1. This CDR3 has 14 residues. Germline loops: CDR1 MNHNS, CDR2 SASEGT. J lost 6 bases, V lost 6 bases, and 8 bases had no gene match. CDR3 sequence: CASSSDRSPQPQHF. CDR3 nucleotides: TGTGCCAGCAGCTCGGACAGGTCCCCTCAGCCCCAGCATTTT.

This clone appeared once. The chain carries TRBV6-1 and TRBJ2-7, with TRBD2 as a possible D gene (5 bases). The CDR3 covers 14 residues. Trimming took 5 bases from V and 1 from J, leaving 12 bases between them. The V gene's germline CDR1 is MNHNS and CDR2 SASEGT. The CDR3 loop is CASSPKGGSYEQYF. Written as DNA, the CDR3 is TGTGCCAGCAGTCCCAAAGGCGGGTCCTACGAGCAGTACTTC.